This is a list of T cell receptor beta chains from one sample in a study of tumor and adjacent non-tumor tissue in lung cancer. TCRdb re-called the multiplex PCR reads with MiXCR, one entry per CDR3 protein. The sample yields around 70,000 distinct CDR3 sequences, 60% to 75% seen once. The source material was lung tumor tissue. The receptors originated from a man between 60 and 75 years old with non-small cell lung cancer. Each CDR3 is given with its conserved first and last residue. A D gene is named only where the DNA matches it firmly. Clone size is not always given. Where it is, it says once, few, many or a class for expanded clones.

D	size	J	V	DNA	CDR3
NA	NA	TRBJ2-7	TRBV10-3	TGTGCCATCAGTAAGTCGATGTCTCAGGGCCGGGGAGTGCAGTACTTC	CAISKSMSQGRGVQYF
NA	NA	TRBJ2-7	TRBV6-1	TGTGCCAGCAGTGTGACAGTGGAGCAGTACTTC	CASSVTVEQYF
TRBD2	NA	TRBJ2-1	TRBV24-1	TGTGCCACCAGTGATTTCCTAGCGGGAGGGAACAATGAGCAGTTCTTC	CATSDFLAGGNNEQFF
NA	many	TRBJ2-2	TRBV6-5	TGTGCCAGCAGTTACTCGATTCCCAGGGAGAACACCGGGGAGCTGTTTTTT	CASSYSIPRENTGELFF
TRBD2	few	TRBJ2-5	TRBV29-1	TGCAGCGTATCGGGACTAGCGGGAGAACTTGATGAGACCCAGTACTTC	CSVSGLAGELDETQYF
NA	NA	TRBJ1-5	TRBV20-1	TGCAGTGCTATAGAGTTGTCCGTACTCCCATCCTTCAGCCAGCATTTT	CSAIELSVLPSFSQHF
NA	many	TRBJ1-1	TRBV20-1	TGCAGTGCTAGGAGGGGATGGACTGAAGCTTTCTTT	CSARRGWTEAFF
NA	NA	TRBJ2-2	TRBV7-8	TGTGCCAGCAGCTTAGTCGGGGCGGGAACCTGGGAGCTGTTTTTT	CASSLVGAGTWELFF
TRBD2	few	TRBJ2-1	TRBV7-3	TGTGCCAGCAGCTTAATGTCTAGCGGGAATAGGGATGAGCAGTTCTTC	CASSLMSSGNRDEQFF
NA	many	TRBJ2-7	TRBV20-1	TGCAGTGCTCGGGAGTACGAGCAGTACTTC	CSAREYEQYF
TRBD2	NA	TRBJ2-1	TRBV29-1	TGCAGCGCCTGGACTAGCGGGAGCTGGAGCTCCTACAATGAGCAGTTCTTT	CSAWTSGSWSSYNEQFF
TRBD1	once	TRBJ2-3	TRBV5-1	TGCGCCATCAGCCTCTGGGACAGCAGCACAGATGCGCAGTATTTT	CAISLWDSSTDAQYF
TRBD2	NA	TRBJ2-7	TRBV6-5	TGTGCCATAAGTTACTCGATGCGGGAGATGGCCGAGCAGTACTTC	CAISYSMREMAEQYF
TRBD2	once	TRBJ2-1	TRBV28	TGTGTCAGCAATTCACCGGGACTAGCGGGAAATGAGCAGTTCTTC	CVSNSPGLAGNEQFF
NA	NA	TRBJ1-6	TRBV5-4	TGTGCCAACATCACCCAGGGGAGGAATTCACCCCTCCATTTT	CANITQGRNSPLHF
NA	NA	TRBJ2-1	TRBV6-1	TGTGCCAGCAGTCTGTACGATGAGCAGTTCTTC	CASSLYDEQFF
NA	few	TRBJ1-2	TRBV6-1	TGTGCCAGCGGTGAAGGACTCAACTATGGCTACACCTTC	CASGEGLNYGYTF
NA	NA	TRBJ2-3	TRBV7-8	TGTGCCAGCAGTTTGAGCGGAGGACTATCAGGGGGTGATACGCAGTATTTT	CASSLSGGLSGGDTQYF
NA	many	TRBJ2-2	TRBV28	TGTGCCAGCAGGACCACACATACCGGGGAGCTGTTTTTT	CASRTTHTGELFF
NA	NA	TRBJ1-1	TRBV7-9	TGTGCCAGCAGACCTGGACAGCCTGAAACTTTCTTT	CASRPGQPETFF
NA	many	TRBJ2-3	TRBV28	TGTGCCAGCAGTCTGGCTGAGGGTGTAGATACGCAGTATTTT	CASSLAEGVDTQYF
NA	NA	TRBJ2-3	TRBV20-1	TGTAGTGCTAGGCCGGGACGGGCAATTAGCAATCAGCCCCAGTATTTT	CSARPGRAISNQPQYF
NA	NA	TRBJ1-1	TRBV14	TGTGCCAGCAGCCATTATCGAGTAACTTTCTTT	CASSHYRVTFF
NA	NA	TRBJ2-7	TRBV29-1	TGCAGCGTCAGAGCCGGGACGGGGCGCAACGAGAAGTACTTC	CSVRAGTGRNEKYF
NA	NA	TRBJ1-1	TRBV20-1	TGCAGTGCTGTCTCCATGGGGTTGAACACTGAAGCTTTCTTT	CSAVSMGLNTEAFF
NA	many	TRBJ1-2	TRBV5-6	TGTGCCAGCAGCACGATGACAGGAAACTATGGCTACACCTTC	CASSTMTGNYGYTF
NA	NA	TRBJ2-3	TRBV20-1	TGCAGTGCTAGAGAAATGGGGAATACGCCGTATTTT	CSAREMGNTPYF
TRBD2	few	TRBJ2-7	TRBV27	TGTGCCAGCAGTATAATAGCGGGTAACTCCTACGAGCAGTACTTC	CASSIIAGNSYEQYF
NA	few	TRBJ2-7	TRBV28	TGTGCCAGTTGTAGTCATAACGACGAGCAGTACTTC	CASCSHNDEQYF
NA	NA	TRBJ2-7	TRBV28	TGTGCCGGCAGTTTAACTACAAGCGGCGCCTACGTGCAGTACTTC	CAGSLTTSGAYVQYF
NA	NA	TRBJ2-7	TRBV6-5	TGTGCCAACAGTTGGGCCGCCTTCTCCTACGAGCAGTACTTC	CANSWAAFSYEQYF
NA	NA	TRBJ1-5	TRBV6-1	TGTGCCAGCACTGAATTACGACATGGTTCTCTGCCCCAGCATTTT	CASTELRHGSLPQHF
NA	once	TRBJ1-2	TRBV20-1	TGCAGTCCTAGAAAGGGGGGGCGCGGCTACACCTTC	CSPRKGGRGYTF
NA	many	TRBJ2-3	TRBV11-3	TGTGCAAGCAGCTTAGTCCCCAAAGATACGCAGTATTTT	CASSLVPKDTQYF
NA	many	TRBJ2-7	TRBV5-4	TGTGCCAGCAGCTTGGAGCTAGGCCACGAGCAGTACTTC	CASSLELGHEQYF
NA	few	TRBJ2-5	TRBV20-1	TGCAGTGCTAGCTTGGAGACCCAGTACTTC	CSASLETQYF
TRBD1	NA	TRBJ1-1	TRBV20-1	TGCAGTGCCGGACCCCGGGACAGGGAAACTGACACTTTCTTT	CSAGPRDRETDTFF
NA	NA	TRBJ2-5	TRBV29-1	TGCAGCGCTGAAGATGAGAAGGGAGAGACCCAGTACTTC	CSAEDEKGETQYF
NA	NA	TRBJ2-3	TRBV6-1	TGTGCCGGCAGTCTGGGCGGGAGCACAGATACGCAGTATTTT	CAGSLGGSTDTQYF
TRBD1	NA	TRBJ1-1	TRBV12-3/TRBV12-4	TGCGCCAGCGGTTTCGGGACAGGGGGCATGAACACTGGAGCTTTCTTT	CASGFGTGGMNTGAFF
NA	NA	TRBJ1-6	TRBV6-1	TGTGAAAGCAGTGAAGGGTCGGCAGTCGGGTCACCCCTCCACTTT	CESSEGSAVGSPLHF
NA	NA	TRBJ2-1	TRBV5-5	TGTGTCAGCACAAGGCAGGGTGCTCGAAGGGTCCGGCTAAATGAGCAATTCTTC	CVSTRQGARRVRLNEQFF
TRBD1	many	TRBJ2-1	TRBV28	TGTGCCAGCAGTTTAAGGACAGGGAGCAACTTCGATGAGCAGTTCTTC	CASSLRTGSNFDEQFF
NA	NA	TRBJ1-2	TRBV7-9	TGTGCCAGCAGCTCTGCTTTGGGCTACACCTTC	CASSSALGYTF
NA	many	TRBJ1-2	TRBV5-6	TGTGCCAGCAGCTTTGGAGTGGGCAGAGGTGGCTACACCTTC	CASSFGVGRGGYTF
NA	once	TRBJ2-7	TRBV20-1	TGCAGTGCTAAGCGCCTAACAGGGAAATACGAACAGTACTTC	CSAKRLTGKYEQYF
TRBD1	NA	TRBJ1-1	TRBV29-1	TGCAGCACTGAGTCGGGACAGGGGAACTCTGAAGCTTTCTTT	CSTESGQGNSEAFF
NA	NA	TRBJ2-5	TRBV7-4	TGTGCCAGCAGCCCGCTTTCCGGGACGCTTGAGGACCACGGAGAGGCCCAGTACTTC	CASSPLSGTLEDHGEAQYF
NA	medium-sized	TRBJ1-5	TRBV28	TGTGCCAGCAGTCTCTCGGGAAGCAATCAGCCCCAGCATTTT	CASSLSGSNQPQHF